The 19 T cell receptor beta chains listed next were all sequenced from one sample in a study of T-cell memory formation after mild COVID-19 listed by TCRdb under 2021. Receptor amplification or capture employed 5' RACE. Instrument used: Illumina NovaSeq 6000. The public reads were quality trimmed at Q25 with fastp and then assembled into clones with MiXCR by TCRdb, keeping productive beta chains. Every distinct CDR3 protein forms one entry, paired with its most common genes and DNA. Present in this sample are 470,000 or so distinct CDR3 sequences, more than 20% of which were seen just once. The top ten hold under 15% of the sample. Sequencing used PBMCs or a T cell subset sorted from them (not recorded which). The receptor source for this set is an adult woman who had mild COVID-19 (a few samples of this study predate the infection). The sample titles of this study are shuffled in the database, so cell type and time point are left out; the donor was told from shared clones.

The rearrangement uses TRBV13 and TRBJ2-7; a weak D match, TRBD2 (7 bases). The CDR3 covers 18 residues. CDR1 and CDR2 from the germline V gene are PRHDT and FYEKMQ (reference sequence). The V gene lost 5 bases and the J gene lost 0 bases, with 23 bases spanning the gap. The CDR3 nucleotides are TGTGCCAGCAGCCGGGCGATCGGGGGGCCTACCATCTCCTACGAGCAGTACTTC. Its protein is CASSRAIGGPTISYEQYF.

As DNA, the CDR3 is TGCGCCAGCAAAGAGCGGGAGGCTGAGCAGTTCTTC. Residues: CASKEREAEQFF. The chain carries TRBV5-1 and TRBJ2-1; TRBD2 aligns across 9 bases. V was clipped by 6 bases and J by 9 bases; unmatched bases: 4. The V gene's germline CDR1 is SGHRS and CDR2 YFSETQ. The CDR3 is made up of 12 amino acids.

This chain joins TRBV2 and TRBJ1-6; maybe TRBD1 (6 bases). The CDR3 consists of 17 residues. Germline V lookup: CDR1 SNHLY, CDR2 FYNNEI. The ends were cut back, 6 bases at V and 5 bases at J, with 20 bases in the middle. CDR3 in amino acids: CASSRGRAVGDNSPLHF. In DNA form, the CDR3 reads TGTGCCAGCAGCAGGGGACGTGCGGTGGGAGATAATTCACCCCTCCACTTT.

The genes are TRBV5-1 and TRBJ2-7, with TRBD1 identical over 8 bases. The CDR3 sequence is 14 residues long. The junction had 6 bases not matched to a gene; V was cut back by 1 base and J by 6 bases. Germline V gives CDR1 SGHRS, CDR2 YFSETQ. CDR3: CASSLIVTGAEQYF. As DNA, the CDR3 is TGCGCCAGCAGCTTGATTGTGACAGGGGCCGAGCAGTACTTC.

DNA of the CDR3: TGTGCCAGCAGCAAGAGCGGGAGTGGAAAAGATACGCAGTATTTT. Protein product: CASSKSGSGKDTQYF. The rearrangement joins TRBV6-2 or TRBV6-3 to TRBJ2-3; 8 bases are a match to TRBD2. CDR3 length: 15 residues. V shed 6 bases, J shed 5 bases, and the junction held 10 bases outside the gene matches. CDR1 is MNHEY and CDR2 is SVGEGT in the germline V gene.

This clonotype came up a few times. The chain links TRBV20-1 to TRBJ2-1; no reliable D call. The CDR3 consists of 15 residues. Trimming shortened V by 0 bases and J by 2 bases, and 11 bases separated the two germline ends. Germline V gene sequence: CDR1 DFQATT, CDR2 SNEGSKA (reference sequence). The CDR3 is CSARDAFLAYNEQFF. The CDR3 nucleotides are TGCAGTGCTAGAGACGCTTTCCTAGCCTACAATGAGCAGTTCTTC.

The chain uses TRBV10-3 and TRBJ1-5; D call uncertain. The V end lost 2 bases, the J end lost 6 bases, and 14 bases lay between the germline ends. CDR1 and CDR2 from the germline V gene are ENHRY and SYGVKD. The CDR3 contains 15 residues. CDR3 nucleotide sequence: TGTGCCATCAGTGAGCACTCGGACGAGGGTCAGCCCCAGCATTTT. Its protein product is CAISEHSDEGQPQHF.

This chain links TRBV6-2 or TRBV6-3 with TRBJ2-5; a weak D match, TRBD2 (6 bases). The CDR3 spans 17 residues. The V gene lost 3 bases and the J gene lost 2 bases, with 19 bases spanning the gap. CDR1 and CDR2 (germline): MNHEY, SVGEGT. Here the CDR3 reads CASSYGLGGMIQETQYF. The CDR3 DNA reads TGTGCCAGCAGTTATGGGCTAGGAGGGATGATTCAAGAGACCCAGTACTTC.

J is TRBJ2-3 and V is TRBV5-6; 10 bases are shared with TRBD2. V was clipped by 3 bases and J by 3 bases; unmatched bases: 4. The V gene's germline CDR1 is SGHDT and CDR2 YYEEEE. The CDR3 spans 15 residues. CDR3 in amino acids: CASSSLAGPTDTQYF. Here the CDR3 DNA reads TGTGCCAGCAGCTCACTAGCGGGGCCAACAGATACGCAGTATTTT.

As regards this clonotype: One junction end does not reproduce the germline sequence, and a read error may be involved. The CDR3: CASNLVRLAGGPMVADTQYF. In nucleotides, the CDR3 is TGTGCCAGCAACTTAGTCCGCTTAGCGGGAGGGCCTATGGTGGCAGATACGCAGTATTTT. The V and J genes are TRBV7-8 and TRBJ2-3, with 11 bases identical to TRBD2. CDR1 is SGHVS and CDR2 is FQNEAQ in the germline V gene. CDR3 length: 20 residues.

Many counts were recorded for this clonotype. V is TRBV12-3 or TRBV12-4 and J is TRBJ2-1; tentative D call: TRBD2 (6 bases). Trimming removed 6 bases at V and 0 bases at J, with 12 bases between. The CDR3 has 15 residues. CDR3 amino acids: CASSSEGSSYNEQFF. The CDR3 coding sequence is TGTGCCAGCAGCTCGGAGGGCTCCTCCTACAATGAGCAGTTCTTC.

The V gene is TRBV6-1, the J gene TRBJ1-2; 9 positions agree with TRBD1. This CDR3 region has 15 residues. Germline-derived CDR1 and CDR2 are MNHNS and SASEGT. V lost 7 bases to trimming and J lost 3 bases; unmatched junction nucleotides: 9. In nucleotides, the CDR3 is TGTGCCAGCACTGAGGGGACAGGGTATGACTATGGCTACACCTTC. Encoded protein: CASTEGTGYDYGYTF.

The sample holds a few counts of this clonotype. This chain links TRBV19 with TRBJ1-2; 8 bases agree with TRBD1. The junction had 6 bases not matched to a gene; V was cut back by 5 bases and J by 4 bases. The CDR3 contains 14 residues. Germline lookup yields CDR1 LNHDA and CDR2 SQIVND (reference sequence). Here the CDR3 DNA reads TGTGCCAGTAGTCGTCGACAGGGGAGCTATGGCTACACCTTC. It specifies CASSRRQGSYGYTF.

The chain carries TRBV19 and TRBJ1-5; a possible D gene is TRBD1 (5 bases). Germline assignment: CDR1 LNHDA and CDR2 SQIVND (reference sequence). The CDR3 sequence is 14 residues long. V lost 6 bases and J lost 2, with 11 bases in between. This chain's CDR3 is CASRGARGNQPQHF. The CDR3 DNA sequence: TGTGCCAGTAGAGGGGCGAGGGGCAATCAGCCCCAGCATTTT.

This clonotype showed up just a few times. The CDR3 region has the DNA TGTGCCACCAGTGATTTCCCGGGCTCTGAGCAGTTCTTC. Amino acids: CATSDFPGSEQFF. V gene TRBV24-1 combines with J gene TRBJ2-1; D not resolved. Trimming shortened V by 1 base and J by 9 bases, and 9 bases separated the two germline ends. The CDR3 covers 13 residues. Germline loops: CDR1 KGHDR, CDR2 SFDVKD.

The chain is built from TRBV5-1 and TRBJ2-1; a weak D match, TRBD1 (5 bases). The ends were cut back, 0 bases at V and 6 bases at J, with 10 bases in the middle. The CDR3 contains 14 residues. Germline V lookup: CDR1 SGHRS, CDR2 YFSETQ. The CDR3 DNA follows: TGCGCCAGCAGCTTGGGACAGATCTCCAATGAGCAGTTCTTC. This encodes CASSLGQISNEQFF. The variable domain in full, completed from reference TRBV5-1 and TRBJ2-1, reads KAGVTQTPRYLIKTRGQQVTLSCSPISGHRSVSWYQQTPGQGLQFLFEYFSETQRNKGNFPGRFSGRQFSNSRSEMNVSTLELGDSALYLCASSLGQISNEQFFGPGTRLTVL.

The V gene is TRBV5-1, the J gene TRBJ2-3; a weak D match, TRBD2 (6 bases). Trimming left V 0 bases short and J 0 bases short, with 14 bases between. CDR3 length equals 17 residues. Germline CDR1 reads SGHRS; CDR2 reads YFSETQ. CDR3 region: CASSLGLPGLSTDTQYF. The CDR3 DNA follows: TGCGCCAGCAGCTTGGGCTTACCGGGACTCAGCACAGATACGCAGTATTTT.

The chain recombines TRBV15 with TRBJ2-3, with D hard to call. Germline V gene sequence: CDR1 LNHNV, CDR2 YYDKDF (reference sequence). The ends were cut back, 3 bases at V and 7 bases at J, with 5 bases in the middle. The CDR3 covers 11 residues. CDR3 amino acids: CATSRGYTQYF. The CDR3 DNA follows: TGTGCCACCAGCAGGGGATATACGCAGTATTTT. The complete variable domain, with remaining parts taken from reference TRBV15 and TRBJ2-3, reads DAMVIQNPRYQVTQFGKPVTLSCSQTLNHNVMYWYQQKSSQAPKLLFHYYDKDFNNEADTPDNFQSRRPNTSFCFLDIRSPGLGDTAMYLCATSRGYTQYFGPGTRLTVL.

Only a few counts were recorded for this clonotype. The chain couples TRBV6-1 to TRBJ2-2; tentatively, D is TRBD1 (6 bases). Germline assignment: CDR1 MNHNS and CDR2 SASEGT. V lost 4 bases, J lost 5 bases, and 14 bases lay in between. The CDR3 totals 15 residues. CDR3 coding DNA: TGTGCCAGCAGTGTAAACAGGGTGGGGACCGGGGAGCTGTTTTTT. Translation: CASSVNRVGTGELFF.